This entry lists 15 T cell receptor beta chains sequenced from one sample in a study of human T cells and chemical hapten exposure. Time point defined: patch test 3, about 24 weeks after DPC sensitization. Treatment: therapeutic diphenylcyclopropenone sensitization with weekly scalp DPC. MiXCR, applied by TCRdb to the RACE reads, yields one record per CDR3 protein. This table holds some 79,000 distinct CDR3 sequences, more than 10% found once. The sequenced sample was whole blood, obtained in connection with sensitization to the hapten diphenylcyclopropenone (DPC). Receptors originate from a woman in her 50s with alopecia areata. Some clones in this sample may be carry-over from other donors' samples.

This clonotype was observed a handful of times. CDR3 sequence (DNA): TGCAGCGTTGTAGGCGGGAGCACAGATACGCAGTATTTT. Protein: CSVVGGSTDTQYF. The V call is TRBV29-1, the J call TRBJ2-3; a weak D match, TRBD2 (5 bases). V gave up 4 bases and J gave up 0 bases, with 8 bases separating them. CDR1 and CDR2 from the germline V gene are SQVTM and ANQGSEA. This CDR3 region has 13 residues.

This clonotype turned up a few times. The chain uses TRBV7-2 and TRBJ2-5; perhaps TRBD1 as D (6 bases). With 4 bases removed from V and 3 bases from J, the gap between germline ends came to 12 bases. The germline CDR1 and CDR2 sequences are SGHTA and FQGNSA. The CDR3 is 14 amino acids. In DNA form, the CDR3 reads TGTGCCAGCAGCTGGGGGCGAGGGGAAGAGACCCAGTACTTC. This sequence encodes CASSWGRGEETQYF.

The table lists this clonotype with many counts. The V and J genes are TRBV20-1 and TRBJ2-1; TRBD2 matches 9 bases. Germline V gene sequence: CDR1 DFQATT, CDR2 SNEGSKA (reference sequence). Losses at the gene ends were 5 bases for V and 5 bases for J; bases not matched to a gene: 7. The CDR3 extends over 14 amino acids. The CDR3 DNA follows: TGCAGTGCTCGTAGCGGGAGCTGGAACAATGAGCAGTTCTTC. Encoded protein: CSARSGSWNNEQFF.

A word on this clonotype: A much larger clone is a single base away; this may be a read error. CDR3 in DNA: TGTGCCACCGCCAGCGGGAGAAACAATAAGCAGTTCTTC. As protein: CATASGRNNKQFF. This sequence joins TRBV2 and TRBJ2-1; 8 nucleotides agree with TRBD2. CDR1 SNHLY and CDR2 FYNNEI come from the germline V gene. This CDR3 has 13 amino acids.

This clonotype was picked up a small number of times. This chain connects TRBV29-1 to TRBJ2-5; TRBD1 aligns across 8 bases. The CDR3 sequence is 12 residues long. V lost 6 bases, J lost 2 bases, and 2 bases stayed unmatched. Looked up from germline, CDR1 is SQVTM and CDR2 is ANQGSEA. The CDR3 region is CSVRTGQETQYF. The CDR3 DNA reads TGCAGCGTCCGGACAGGGCAAGAGACCCAGTACTTC.

The gene calls are TRBV7-9 and TRBJ2-5; a weak D match, TRBD1 (5 bases). V lost 4 bases, J lost 1 base, and 19 bases lay in between. Germline V gene lookup returns CDR1 SEHNR and CDR2 FQNEAQ (reference sequence). CDR3 length equals 17 residues. This CDR3 is CASSSGIIPQGQETQYF. The DNA for the CDR3 is TGTGCCAGCAGCTCCGGAATCATTCCCCAGGGCCAAGAGACCCAGTACTTC.

This rearrangement joins TRBV7-9 to TRBJ2-4, with 9 bases identical to TRBD1. The CDR3 has 14 residues. The J segment lost 7 bases and the V segment lost 5 bases, leaving 6 bases of the junction unmatched. Germline assignment: CDR1 SEHNR and CDR2 FQNEAQ (reference sequence). The CDR3 sequence is CASSNGQGPNIQYF. The CDR3 DNA reads TGTGCCAGCAGCAACGGACAGGGGCCGAACATTCAGTACTTC.

This sequence joins TRBV5-1 and TRBJ2-1, with unresolved D. V was shortened by 4 bases and J by 7 bases, with 21 bases between the two germline ends. The CDR3 is made up of 16 amino acids. Germline lookup yields CDR1 SGHRS and CDR2 YFSETQ. In nucleotides, the CDR3 is TGCGCCAGCAGCGGCCAACTGGTGAGTGTATCAAATGAGCAGTTCTTC. Translated: CASSGQLVSVSNEQFF.

J is TRBJ2-7 and V is TRBV6-2 or TRBV6-3; D is undetermined. CDR1 and CDR2 (germline): MNHEY, SVGEGT. Deletions cut 5 bases from V and 4 bases from J, with 27 bases between. This CDR3 has 18 residues. In DNA, the CDR3 is TGTGCCAGCAGTAGAATTCAACGATCGGACGCGTTCCTATACGAGCAGTACTTC. This translates into CASSRIQRSDAFLYEQYF.

This clonotype was recorded at least ten times. This rearrangement joins TRBV25-1 to TRBJ1-5, with D possibly TRBD1 on 6 matching bases. The CDR3 contains 14 residues. V was cut by 9 bases and J by 7 bases, with 19 bases left in between. Looked up from germline, CDR1 is MGHDK and CDR2 is SYGVNS. The CDR3 DNA is TGTGCCAGTCGAGGCGGGGGCGCAAAGCAGCCCCAGCATTTT. This translates into CASRGGGAKQPQHF.

A few counts support this clonotype. The V gene is TRBV7-6, the J gene TRBJ2-2, with 8 bases matching TRBD1. Trimming cost V 1 base and J 4 bases; bases outside gene matches: 11. Germline V gene sequence: CDR1 SGHVS, CDR2 FNYEAQ. The CDR3 contains 18 residues. CDR3 sequence (DNA): TGTGCCAGCAGCTTAGTAGGACAGGGAACGATCCGCACCGGGGAGCTGTTTTTT. This sequence encodes CASSLVGQGTIRTGELFF.

V is TRBV9 and J is TRBJ2-1; D unclear. V dropped 2 bases and J dropped 10 bases, with 7 bases sitting between them. The CDR3 has 11 amino acids. Germline CDR1 reads SGDLS; CDR2 reads YYNGEE. CDR3 DNA: TGTGCCAGCAGCGTGACTGAGGAGCAGTTCTTC. It codes for CASSVTEEQFF.

This clonotype was picked up many times. V gene TRBV20-1 combines with J gene TRBJ2-7, with 9 bases that match TRBD2. Germline CDR1 and CDR2: DFQATT and SNEGSKA (reference sequence). Trimming cost V 3 bases and J 5 bases; bases outside gene matches: 14. CDR3 size: 16 residues. CDR3 nucleotide sequence: TGCAGTGCTAGTTCCAGGGGCGGGACTAGCCGTGACGAGCAGTACTTC. Residues: CSASSRGGTSRDEQYF.

As concerns this clonotype: Compared with germline, one end of the junction differs, possibly owing to a read error. V and J are TRBV7-9 and TRBJ2-1; D is possibly TRBD2 (6 bases). This CDR3 is 15 amino acids long. Per germline, CDR1 SEHNR and CDR2 FQNEAQ (reference sequence). The CDR3 sequence is CVSSPRGSGHNEQFF. CDR3 bases: TGTGTCAGCAGCCCTCGGGGGAGCGGCCACAATGAGCAGTTCTTC.

This clonotype was seen a few times. The chain combines TRBV27 with TRBJ2-1; perhaps TRBD1 as D (5 bases). CDR1 MNHEY and CDR2 SMNVEV come from the germline V gene (reference sequence). V gave up 3 bases and J gave up 11 bases, with 17 bases separating them. This CDR3 comprises 14 residues. The CDR3, as DNA: TGTGCCAGCAGTTTCCCCGGCAGGGTCGGTCAGCAGTTCTTC. Translating it yields CASSFPGRVGQQFF.